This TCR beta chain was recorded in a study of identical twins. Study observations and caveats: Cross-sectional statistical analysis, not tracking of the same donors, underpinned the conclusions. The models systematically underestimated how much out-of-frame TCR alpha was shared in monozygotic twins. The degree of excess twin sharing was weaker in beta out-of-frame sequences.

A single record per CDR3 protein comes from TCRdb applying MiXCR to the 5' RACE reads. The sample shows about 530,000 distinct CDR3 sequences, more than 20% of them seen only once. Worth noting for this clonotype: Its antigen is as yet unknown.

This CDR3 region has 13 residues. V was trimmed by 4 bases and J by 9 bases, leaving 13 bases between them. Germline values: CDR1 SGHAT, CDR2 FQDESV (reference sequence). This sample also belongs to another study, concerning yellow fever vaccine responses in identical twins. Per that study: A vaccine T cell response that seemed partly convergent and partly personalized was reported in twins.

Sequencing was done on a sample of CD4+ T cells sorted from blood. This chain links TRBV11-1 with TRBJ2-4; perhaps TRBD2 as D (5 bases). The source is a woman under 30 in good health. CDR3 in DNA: TGTGCCAGCAGCTCCAATACGGGAACCATTCAGTACTTC. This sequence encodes CASSSNTGTIQYF.